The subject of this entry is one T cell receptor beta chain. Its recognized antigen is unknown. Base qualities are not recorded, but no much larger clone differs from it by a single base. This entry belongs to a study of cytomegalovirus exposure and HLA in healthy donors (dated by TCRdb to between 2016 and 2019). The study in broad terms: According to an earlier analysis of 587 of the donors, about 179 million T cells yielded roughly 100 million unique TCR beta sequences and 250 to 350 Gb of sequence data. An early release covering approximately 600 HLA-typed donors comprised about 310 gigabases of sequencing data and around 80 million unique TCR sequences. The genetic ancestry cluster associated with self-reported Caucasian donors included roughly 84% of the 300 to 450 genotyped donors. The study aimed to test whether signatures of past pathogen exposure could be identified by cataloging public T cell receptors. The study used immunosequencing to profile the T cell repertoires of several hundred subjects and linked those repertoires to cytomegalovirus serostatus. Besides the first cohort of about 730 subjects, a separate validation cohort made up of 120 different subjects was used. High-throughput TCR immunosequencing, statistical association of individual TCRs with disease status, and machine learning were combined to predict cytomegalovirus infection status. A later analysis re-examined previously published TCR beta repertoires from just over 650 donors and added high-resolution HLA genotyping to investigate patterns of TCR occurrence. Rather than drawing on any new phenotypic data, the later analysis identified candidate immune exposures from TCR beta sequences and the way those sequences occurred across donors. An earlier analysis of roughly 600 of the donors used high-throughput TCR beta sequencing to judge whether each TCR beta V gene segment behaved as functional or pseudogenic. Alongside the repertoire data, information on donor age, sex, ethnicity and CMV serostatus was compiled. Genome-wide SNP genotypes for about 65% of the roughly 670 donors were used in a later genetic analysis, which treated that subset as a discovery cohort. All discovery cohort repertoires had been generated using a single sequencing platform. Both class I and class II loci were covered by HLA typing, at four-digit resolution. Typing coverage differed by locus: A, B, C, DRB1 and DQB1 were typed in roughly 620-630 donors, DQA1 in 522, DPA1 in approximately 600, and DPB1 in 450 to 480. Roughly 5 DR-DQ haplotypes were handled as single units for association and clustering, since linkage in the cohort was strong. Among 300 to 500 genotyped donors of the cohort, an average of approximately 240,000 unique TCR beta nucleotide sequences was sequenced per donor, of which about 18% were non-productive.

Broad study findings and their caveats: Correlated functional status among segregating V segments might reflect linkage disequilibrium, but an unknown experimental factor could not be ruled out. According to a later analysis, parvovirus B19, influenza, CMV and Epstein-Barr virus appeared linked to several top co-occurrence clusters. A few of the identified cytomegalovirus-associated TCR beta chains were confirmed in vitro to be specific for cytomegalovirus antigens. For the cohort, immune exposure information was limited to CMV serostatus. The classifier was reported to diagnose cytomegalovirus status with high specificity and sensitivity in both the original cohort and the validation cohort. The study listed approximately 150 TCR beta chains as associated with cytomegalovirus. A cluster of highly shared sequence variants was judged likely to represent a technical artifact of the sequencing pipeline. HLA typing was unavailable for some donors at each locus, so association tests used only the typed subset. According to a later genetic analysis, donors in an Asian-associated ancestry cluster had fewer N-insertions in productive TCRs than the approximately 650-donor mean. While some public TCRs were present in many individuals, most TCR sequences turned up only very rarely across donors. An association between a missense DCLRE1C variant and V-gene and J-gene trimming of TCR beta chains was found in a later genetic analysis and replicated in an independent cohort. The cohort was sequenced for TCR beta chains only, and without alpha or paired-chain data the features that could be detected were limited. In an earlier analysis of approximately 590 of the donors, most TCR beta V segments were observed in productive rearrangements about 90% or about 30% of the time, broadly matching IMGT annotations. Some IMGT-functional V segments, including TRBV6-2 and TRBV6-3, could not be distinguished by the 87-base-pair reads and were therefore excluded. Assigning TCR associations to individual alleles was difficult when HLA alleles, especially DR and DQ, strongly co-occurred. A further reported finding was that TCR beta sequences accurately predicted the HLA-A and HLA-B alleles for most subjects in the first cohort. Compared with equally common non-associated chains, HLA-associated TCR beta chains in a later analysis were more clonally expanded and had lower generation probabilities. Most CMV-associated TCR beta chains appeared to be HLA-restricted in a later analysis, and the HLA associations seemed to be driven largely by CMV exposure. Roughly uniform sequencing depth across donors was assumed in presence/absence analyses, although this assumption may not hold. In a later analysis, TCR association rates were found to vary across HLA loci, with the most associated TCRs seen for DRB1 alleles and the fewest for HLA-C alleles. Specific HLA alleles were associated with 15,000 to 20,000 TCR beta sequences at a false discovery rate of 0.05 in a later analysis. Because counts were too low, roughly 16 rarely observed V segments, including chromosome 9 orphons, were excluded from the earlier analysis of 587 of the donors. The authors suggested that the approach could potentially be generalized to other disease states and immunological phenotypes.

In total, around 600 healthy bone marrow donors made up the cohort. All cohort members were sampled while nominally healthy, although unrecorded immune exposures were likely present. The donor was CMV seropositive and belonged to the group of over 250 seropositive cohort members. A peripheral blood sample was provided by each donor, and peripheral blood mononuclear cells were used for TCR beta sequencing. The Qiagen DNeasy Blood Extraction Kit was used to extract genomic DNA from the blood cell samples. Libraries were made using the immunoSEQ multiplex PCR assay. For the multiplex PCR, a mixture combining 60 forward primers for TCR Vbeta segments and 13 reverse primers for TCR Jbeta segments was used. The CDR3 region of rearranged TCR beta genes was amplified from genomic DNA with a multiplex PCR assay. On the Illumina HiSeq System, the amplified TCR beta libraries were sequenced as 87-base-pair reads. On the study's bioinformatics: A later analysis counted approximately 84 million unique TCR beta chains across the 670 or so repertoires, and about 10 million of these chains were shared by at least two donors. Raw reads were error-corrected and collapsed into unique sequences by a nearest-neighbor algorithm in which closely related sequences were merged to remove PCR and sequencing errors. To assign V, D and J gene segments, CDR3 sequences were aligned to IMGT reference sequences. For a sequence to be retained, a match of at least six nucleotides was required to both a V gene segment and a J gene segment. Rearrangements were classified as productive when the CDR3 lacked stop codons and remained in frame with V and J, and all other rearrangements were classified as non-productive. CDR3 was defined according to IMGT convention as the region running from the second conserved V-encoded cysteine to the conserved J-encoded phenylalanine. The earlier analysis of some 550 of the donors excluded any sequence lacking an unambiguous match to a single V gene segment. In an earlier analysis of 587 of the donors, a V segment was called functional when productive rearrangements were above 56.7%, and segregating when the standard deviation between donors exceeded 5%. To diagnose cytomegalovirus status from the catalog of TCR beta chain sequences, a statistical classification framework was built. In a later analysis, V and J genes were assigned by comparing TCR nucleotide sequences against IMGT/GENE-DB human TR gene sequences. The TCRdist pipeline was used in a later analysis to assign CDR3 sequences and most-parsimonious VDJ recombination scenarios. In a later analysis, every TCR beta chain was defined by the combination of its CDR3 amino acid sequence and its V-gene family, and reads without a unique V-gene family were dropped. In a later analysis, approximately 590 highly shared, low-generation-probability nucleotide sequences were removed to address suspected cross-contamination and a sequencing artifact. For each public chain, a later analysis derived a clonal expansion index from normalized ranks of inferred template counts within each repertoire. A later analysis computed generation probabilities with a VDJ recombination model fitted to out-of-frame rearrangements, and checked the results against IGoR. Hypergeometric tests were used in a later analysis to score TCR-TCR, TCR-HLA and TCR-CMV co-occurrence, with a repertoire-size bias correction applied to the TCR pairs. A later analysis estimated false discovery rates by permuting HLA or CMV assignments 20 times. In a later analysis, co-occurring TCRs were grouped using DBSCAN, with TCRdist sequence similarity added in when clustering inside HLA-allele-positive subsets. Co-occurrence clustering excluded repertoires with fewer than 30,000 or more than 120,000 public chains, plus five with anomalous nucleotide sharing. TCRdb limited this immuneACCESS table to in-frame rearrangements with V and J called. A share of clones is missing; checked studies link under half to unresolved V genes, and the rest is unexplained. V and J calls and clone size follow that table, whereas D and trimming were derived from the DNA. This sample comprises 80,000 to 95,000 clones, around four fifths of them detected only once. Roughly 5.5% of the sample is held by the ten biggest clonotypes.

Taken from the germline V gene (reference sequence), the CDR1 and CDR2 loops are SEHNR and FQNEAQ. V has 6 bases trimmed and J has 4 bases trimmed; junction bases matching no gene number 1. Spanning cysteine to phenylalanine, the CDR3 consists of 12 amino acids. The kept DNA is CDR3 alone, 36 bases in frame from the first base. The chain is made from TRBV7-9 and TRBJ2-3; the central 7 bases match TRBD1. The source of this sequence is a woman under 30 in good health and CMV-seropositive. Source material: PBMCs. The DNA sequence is TGTGCCAGCAGTCAGGGGGCAGATACGCAGTATTTT. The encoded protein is CASSQGADTQYF.